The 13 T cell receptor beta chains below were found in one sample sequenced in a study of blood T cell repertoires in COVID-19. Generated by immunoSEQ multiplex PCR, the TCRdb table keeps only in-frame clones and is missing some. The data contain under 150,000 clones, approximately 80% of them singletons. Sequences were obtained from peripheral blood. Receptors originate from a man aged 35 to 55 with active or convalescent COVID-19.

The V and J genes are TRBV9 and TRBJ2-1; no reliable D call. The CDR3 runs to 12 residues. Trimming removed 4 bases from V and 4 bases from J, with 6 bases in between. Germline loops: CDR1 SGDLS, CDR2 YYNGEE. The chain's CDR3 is CASSPSYNEQFF. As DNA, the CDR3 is TGTGCCAGCAGCCCTTCGTACAATGAGCAGTTCTTC.

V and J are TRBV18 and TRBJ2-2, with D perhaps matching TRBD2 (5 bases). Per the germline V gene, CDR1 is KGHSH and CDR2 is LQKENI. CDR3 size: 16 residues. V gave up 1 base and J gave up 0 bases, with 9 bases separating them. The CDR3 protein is CASSPRGIANTGELFF. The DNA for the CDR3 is TGTGCCAGCTCACCACGAGGGATCGCGAACACCGGGGAGCTGTTTTTT.

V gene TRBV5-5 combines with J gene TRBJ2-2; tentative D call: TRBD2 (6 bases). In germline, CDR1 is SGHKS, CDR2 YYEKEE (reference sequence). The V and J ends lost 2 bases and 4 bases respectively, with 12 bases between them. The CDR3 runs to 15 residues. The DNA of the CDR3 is TGTGCCAGCAGCTTAGGTACTAGCCGCACCGGGGAGCTGTTTTTT. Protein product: CASSLGTSRTGELFF.

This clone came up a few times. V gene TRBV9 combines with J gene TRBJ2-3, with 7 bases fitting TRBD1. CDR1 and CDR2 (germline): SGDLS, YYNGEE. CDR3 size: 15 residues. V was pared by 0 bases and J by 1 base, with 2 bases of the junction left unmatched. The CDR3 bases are TGTGCCAGCAGCGTAGGGGACAGTGGCACAGATACGCAGTATTTT. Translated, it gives CASSVGDSGTDTQYF. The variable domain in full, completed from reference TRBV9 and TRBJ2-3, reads DSGVTQTPKHLITATGQRVTLRCSPRSGDLSVYWYQQSLDQGLQFLIQYYNGEERAKGNILERFSAQQFPDLHSELNLSSLELGDSALYFCASSVGDSGTDTQYFGPGTRLTVL.

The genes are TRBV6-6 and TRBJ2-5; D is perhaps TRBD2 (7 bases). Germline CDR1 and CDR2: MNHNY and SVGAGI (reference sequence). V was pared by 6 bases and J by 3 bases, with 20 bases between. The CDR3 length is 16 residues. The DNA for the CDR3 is TGTGCCAGCAGACGATCGGCGGGGGACACGGAAGAGACCCAGTACTTC. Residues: CASRRSAGDTEETQYF.

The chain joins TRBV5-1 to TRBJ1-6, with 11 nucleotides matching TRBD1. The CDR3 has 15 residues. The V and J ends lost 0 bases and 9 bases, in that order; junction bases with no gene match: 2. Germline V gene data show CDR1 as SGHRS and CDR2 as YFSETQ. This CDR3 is CASSLVGQGGSPLHF. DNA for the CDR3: TGCGCCAGCAGCTTGGTGGGACAGGGGGGTTCACCCCTCCACTTT.

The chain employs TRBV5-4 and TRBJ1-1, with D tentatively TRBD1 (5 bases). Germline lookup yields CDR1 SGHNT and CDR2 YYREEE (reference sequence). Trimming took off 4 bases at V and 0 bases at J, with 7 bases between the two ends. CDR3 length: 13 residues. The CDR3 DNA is TGTGCCAGCAGCACACAGGTGAACACTGAAGCTTTCTTT. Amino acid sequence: CASSTQVNTEAFF.

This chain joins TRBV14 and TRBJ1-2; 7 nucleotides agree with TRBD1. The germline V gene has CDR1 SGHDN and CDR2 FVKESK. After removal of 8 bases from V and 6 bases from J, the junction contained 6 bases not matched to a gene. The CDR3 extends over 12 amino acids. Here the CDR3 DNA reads TGTGCCAGCTCTCGACAGGGTAATGGCTACACCTTC. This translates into CASSRQGNGYTF. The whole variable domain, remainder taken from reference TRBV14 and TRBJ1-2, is EAGVTQFPSHSVIEKGQTVTLRCDPISGHDNLYWYRRVMGKEIKFLLHFVKESKQDESGMPNNRFLAERTGGTYSTLKVQPAELEDSGVYFCASSRQGNGYTFGSGTRLTVV.

CDR3: CASSFSGGATDTQYF. Here the CDR3 DNA reads TGTGCCAGCTCCTTTAGCGGGGGAGCGACAGATACGCAGTATTTT. The V and J genes are TRBV18 and TRBJ2-3; 9 bases are shared with TRBD2. CDR3 length equals 15 residues. Losses at the gene ends were 6 bases for V and 3 bases for J; bases not matched to a gene: 7. Looked up from germline, CDR1 is KGHSH and CDR2 is LQKENI.

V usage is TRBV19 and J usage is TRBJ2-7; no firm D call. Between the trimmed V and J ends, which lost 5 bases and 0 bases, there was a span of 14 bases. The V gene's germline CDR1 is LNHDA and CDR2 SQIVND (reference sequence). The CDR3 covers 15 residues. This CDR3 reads CASSPRGRSSYEQYF. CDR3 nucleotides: TGTGCCAGTAGTCCCCGCGGAAGGAGCTCCTACGAGCAGTACTTC.

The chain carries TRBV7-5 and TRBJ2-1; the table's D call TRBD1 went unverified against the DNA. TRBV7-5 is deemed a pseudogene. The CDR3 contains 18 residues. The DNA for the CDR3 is TGTGTCAGAAGCTTAGATTTTTCGGACAGGGGTGACTACAATGAGCAGTTCTTC. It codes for CVRSLDFSDRGDYNEQFF.

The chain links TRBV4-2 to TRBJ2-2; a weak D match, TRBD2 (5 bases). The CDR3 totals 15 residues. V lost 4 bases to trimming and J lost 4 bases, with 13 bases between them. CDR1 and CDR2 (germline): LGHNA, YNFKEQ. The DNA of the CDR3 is TGTGCCAGCAGCCGAGCCGGAACTAGCACCGGGGAGCTGTTTTTT. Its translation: CASSRAGTSTGELFF.

The DNA for the CDR3 is TGTGCCAGCTCCCCAAGGACAGGGGGCAGGGAAGAGACCCAGTACTTC. Translating gives CASSPRTGGREETQYF. The chain links TRBV18 to TRBJ2-5; 11 bases match TRBD1. J was trimmed by 3 bases and V by 6 bases; bases with no gene match: 9. This CDR3 is 16 amino acids long. The germline V gene has CDR1 KGHSH and CDR2 LQKENI.